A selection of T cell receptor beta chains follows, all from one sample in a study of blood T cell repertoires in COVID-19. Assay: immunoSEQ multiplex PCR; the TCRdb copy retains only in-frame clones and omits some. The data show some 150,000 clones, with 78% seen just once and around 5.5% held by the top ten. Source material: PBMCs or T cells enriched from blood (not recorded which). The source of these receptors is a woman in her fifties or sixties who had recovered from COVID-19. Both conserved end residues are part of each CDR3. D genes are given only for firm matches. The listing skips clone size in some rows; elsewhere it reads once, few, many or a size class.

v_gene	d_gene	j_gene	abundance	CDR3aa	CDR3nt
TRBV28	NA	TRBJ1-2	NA	CASSALVWGYTF	TGTGCCAGCAGTGCCCTAGTCTGGGGCTACACCTTC
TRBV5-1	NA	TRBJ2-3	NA	CASSGGRGSSIDTQYF	TGCGCCAGCAGCGGAGGTCGTGGGAGCTCTATCGATACGCAGTATTTT
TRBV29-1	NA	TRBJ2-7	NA	CSVLAFGGREQYF	TGCAGCGTTCTAGCCTTCGGGGGGCGCGAGCAGTACTTC
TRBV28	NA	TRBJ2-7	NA	CASSLGGAGNEQYF	TGTGCCAGCAGTTTAGGGGGGGCGGGAAACGAGCAGTACTTC
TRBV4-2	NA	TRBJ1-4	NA	CASSQDRGNNEKLFF	TGTGCCAGCAGCCAAGACCGGGGTAATAATGAAAAACTGTTTTTT
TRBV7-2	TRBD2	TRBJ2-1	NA	CASSSSGGGYNEQFF	TGTGCCAGCAGCTCTAGCGGGGGGGGATACAATGAGCAGTTCTTC
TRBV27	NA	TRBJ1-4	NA	CASSLIRNEKLFF	TGTGCCAGCAGTTTAATCAGGAATGAAAAACTGTTTTTT
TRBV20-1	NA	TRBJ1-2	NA	CSANTGYGYTF	TGCAGTGCTAATACAGGCTATGGCTACACCTTC
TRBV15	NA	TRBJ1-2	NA	CATSRDGKGAHYGYTF	TGTGCCACCAGCAGAGATGGGAAAGGGGCCCACTATGGCTACACCTTC
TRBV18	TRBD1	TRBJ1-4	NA	CASSPLGTGDEKLFF	TGTGCCAGCTCACCACTCGGGACAGGGGATGAAAAACTGTTTTTT
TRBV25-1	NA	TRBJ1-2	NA	CASSYGQNYGYTF	TGTGCCAGCAGTTATGGACAGAACTATGGCTACACCTTC
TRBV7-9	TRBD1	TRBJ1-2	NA	CASSLIPGQGIYGYTF	TGTGCCAGCAGCTTAATCCCGGGACAGGGGATCTATGGCTACACCTTC
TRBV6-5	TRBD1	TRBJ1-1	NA	CASRTRDRVLAEAFF	TGTGCCAGCAGAACGAGGGACAGGGTCTTAGCTGAAGCTTTCTTT
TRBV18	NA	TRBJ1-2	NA	CASSPRLAEDYYGYTF	TGTGCCAGCTCACCACGTCTGGCGGAAGATTACTATGGCTACACCTTC
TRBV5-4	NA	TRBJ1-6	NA	CASSSVGGSYNSPLHF	TGTGCCAGCAGCTCGGTGGGGGGTTCCTATAATTCACCCCTCCACTTT
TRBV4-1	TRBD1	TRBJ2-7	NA	CASSQDPGQGVTYEQYF	TGCGCCAGCAGCCAAGATCCCGGACAGGGGGTTACCTACGAGCAGTACTTC
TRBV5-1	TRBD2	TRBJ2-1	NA	CASSLEPPGLANNEQFF	TGCGCCAGCAGCTTGGAACCTCCGGGACTAGCGAACAATGAGCAGTTCTTC
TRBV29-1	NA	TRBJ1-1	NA	CSVVVNTEAFF	TGCAGCGTTGTCGTGAACACTGAAGCTTTCTTT
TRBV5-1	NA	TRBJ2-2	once	CASNSGGGGGELFF	TGCGCCAGCAACTCCGGCGGGGGCGGCGGGGAGCTGTTTTTT
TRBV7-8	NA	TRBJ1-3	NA	CASSLLEGNTIYF	TGTGCCAGCAGCTTATTAGAAGGAAACACCATATATTTT
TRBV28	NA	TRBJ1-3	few	CASTPLKYRTPGGNTIYF	TGTGCCAGCACCCCTCTAAAATACCGGACTCCCGGTGGGAACACCATATATTTT
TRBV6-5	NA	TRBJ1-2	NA	CASGSGDGYTF	TGTGCCAGTGGGTCGGGAGATGGCTACACCTTC
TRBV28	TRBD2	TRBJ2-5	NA	CASTPARTSGGRGYF	TGTGCCAGCACCCCCGCCAGGACTAGCGGGGGCCGGGGGTACTTC
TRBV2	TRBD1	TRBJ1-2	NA	CASRGQGAFGYTF	TGTGCCAGCAGGGGACAGGGGGCCTTCGGCTACACCTTC
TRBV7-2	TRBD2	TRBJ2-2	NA	CASSLGLGLAGGSGELFF	TGTGCCAGCAGCTTAGGGCTTGGACTAGCGGGGGGTTCCGGGGAGCTGTTTTTT
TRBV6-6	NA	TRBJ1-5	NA	CASRPGIYGNQPQHF	TGTGCCAGCAGGCCCGGGATTTACGGCAATCAGCCCCAGCATTTT
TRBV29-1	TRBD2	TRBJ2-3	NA	CSVESPTTSGGFTDTQYF	TGCAGCGTTGAATCCCCTACGACTAGCGGGGGTTTTACAGATACGCAGTATTTT